These T cell receptor beta chains were read from a single sample in a study of T cells in tuberculosis. Repertoires were generated with immunoSEQ multiplex PCR, while TCRdb's copy carries only in-frame clones and drops some. The top ten hold 1.9% of the sample, which has roughly 45,000 clones, around 94% seen once. The specimen was PBMCs. Receptor source: a donor aged 10 to 29 with latent tuberculosis or without tuberculosis infection. Some clones in this sample may be carry-over from other donors' samples. Each CDR3 is given with its conserved first and last residue. Fields, in order: V gene, J gene, D gene, clone size, CDR3 DNA, CDR3 protein. D genes are given only for firm matches. Rows may omit the clone size; those that give it use once, few, many or a size class.

V: TRBV27; J: TRBJ1-2; D: NA; size: NA; DNA: TGTGCCAGCACGTCAGGGCTCGGTCGCGGCTACACCTTC; CDR3: CASTSGLGRGYTF
V: TRBV19; J: TRBJ1-2; D: NA; size: NA; DNA: TGTGCCAGTAGTACTCCCGACTTGGTTAACTATGGCTACACCTTC; CDR3: CASSTPDLVNYGYTF
V: TRBV18; J: TRBJ2-7; D: NA; size: NA; DNA: TGTGCCAGCTCACCACTTCCTAGTACCTACGAGCAGTACTTC; CDR3: CASSPLPSTYEQYF
V: TRBV18; J: TRBJ1-4; D: TRBD1; size: NA; DNA: TGTGCCAGCTCCGACAGGGGGAGGAATGAAAAACTGTTTTTT; CDR3: CASSDRGRNEKLFF
V: TRBV6-6; J: TRBJ1-1; D: TRBD1; size: NA; DNA: TGTGCCAGTGACAGACAGGGGACTGAAGCTTTCTTT; CDR3: CASDRQGTEAFF
V: TRBV28; J: TRBJ2-5; D: TRBD1; size: NA; DNA: TGTGCCAGCGGTCCCTCGGCCGGGACAGTCAAAGAGACCCAGTACTTC; CDR3: CASGPSAGTVKETQYF
V: TRBV28; J: TRBJ2-1; D: NA; size: NA; DNA: TGTGCCAGCAGTTTACGAGTCGATGAGCAGTTCTTC; CDR3: CASSLRVDEQFF
V: TRBV7-2; J: TRBJ1-2; D: NA; size: NA; DNA: TGTGCCAGCAGCTTATTGGGCCCATATGGCTACACCTTC; CDR3: CASSLLGPYGYTF
V: TRBV2; J: TRBJ2-7; D: NA; size: NA; DNA: TGTGCCAGCAGCGGGGAGTTTCTCTACGAGCAGTACTTC; CDR3: CASSGEFLYEQYF
V: TRBV9; J: TRBJ2-5; D: NA; size: NA; DNA: TGTGCCAGCAGCCCCTCGTCGAGATGGGAGACCCAGTACTTC; CDR3: CASSPSSRWETQYF
V: TRBV4-2; J: TRBJ1-1; D: TRBD1; size: NA; DNA: TGTGCCAGCAGCCTGCCCGGACAGGGGAACGCTGAAGCTTTCTTT; CDR3: CASSLPGQGNAEAFF
V: TRBV29-1; J: TRBJ2-5; D: TRBD2; size: NA; DNA: TGCAGCGTTGATGGCGGGAGTTTGGAGACCCAGTACTTC; CDR3: CSVDGGSLETQYF
V: TRBV28; J: TRBJ1-2; D: NA; size: once; DNA: TGTGCCAGCAGGGGCGGGGTTTTACACTATGGCTACACCTTC; CDR3: CASRGGVLHYGYTF
V: TRBV4-3; J: TRBJ2-3; D: TRBD2; size: NA; DNA: TGCGCCAGCAGCCAAGGACTGACTAGCGGGACTAACACAGATACGCAGTATTTT; CDR3: CASSQGLTSGTNTDTQYF
V: TRBV10-3; J: TRBJ2-7; D: NA; size: NA; DNA: TGTGCCATCCGCGAGTGGGAAAGGGAAGGGGCACTATACGAGCAGTACTTC; CDR3: CAIREWEREGALYEQYF
V: TRBV7-6; J: TRBJ2-3; D: TRBD1; size: NA; DNA: TGTGCCAGCAGCTTAGAGGACAGGGTAGGAAGGGATACGCAGTATTTT; CDR3: CASSLEDRVGRDTQYF
V: TRBV7-2; J: TRBJ2-7; D: TRBD1; size: NA; DNA: TGTGCCAGCAGCTTCCGGGACAGGGGGCATGAGCAGTACTTC; CDR3: CASSFRDRGHEQYF
V: TRBV4-3; J: TRBJ2-5; D: NA; size: NA; DNA: TGCGCCAGCAGCCAACTGGGGGGAAGGGAAGAGACCCAGTACTTC; CDR3: CASSQLGGREETQYF
V: TRBV7-2; J: TRBJ2-2; D: TRBD2; size: NA; DNA: TGTGCCAGCAGGAGGGAGGGCTGGACCGGGGAGCTGTTTTTT; CDR3: CASRREGWTGELFF
V: TRBV4-2; J: TRBJ2-5; D: TRBD1; size: NA; DNA: TGTGCCAGCAGCCTCGGCGACAGGGGGCGCTATTCGGAGACCCAGTACTTC; CDR3: CASSLGDRGRYSETQYF
V: TRBV25-1; J: TRBJ2-3; D: NA; size: NA; DNA: TGTGCCAGCACCAAGGAGCTGAGCACAGATACGCAGTATTTT; CDR3: CASTKELSTDTQYF
V: TRBV28; J: TRBJ2-7; D: NA; size: NA; DNA: TGTGCCAGCAGTTTCCCCCTCTCCCGCTCCTACGAGCAGTACTTC; CDR3: CASSFPLSRSYEQYF
V: TRBV5-4; J: TRBJ2-3; D: TRBD2; size: NA; DNA: TGTGCCAGCAGCTCCAGCGGGGAAGCGGCAGATACGCAGTATTTT; CDR3: CASSSSGEAADTQYF
V: TRBV25-1; J: TRBJ2-7; D: NA; size: NA; DNA: TGTGCCAGCAGTGTCGCAGGGGCCTACGAGCAGTACTTC; CDR3: CASSVAGAYEQYF
V: TRBV27; J: TRBJ2-1; D: TRBD2; size: NA; DNA: TGTGCCAGCAGTAAACAACTAGCGGGACTTCGGAACAATGAGCAGTTCTTC; CDR3: CASSKQLAGLRNNEQFF
V: TRBV5-6; J: TRBJ2-3; D: TRBD1; size: NA; DNA: TGTGCCAGCAGCCTACAGGGGAAGAGCACAGATACGCAGTATTTT; CDR3: CASSLQGKSTDTQYF
V: TRBV11-2; J: TRBJ2-1; D: NA; size: NA; DNA: TGTGCCAGCAGCTTAAGCCCGGGCAATGAGCAGTTCTTC; CDR3: CASSLSPGNEQFF
V: TRBV5-1; J: TRBJ2-1; D: TRBD2; size: NA; DNA: TGCGCCAGCAGTACTAGCGGGAGTTTGGAGCAGTTCTTC; CDR3: CASSTSGSLEQFF
V: TRBV6-1; J: TRBJ1-2; D: NA; size: NA; DNA: TGTGCCAGCAACAGGATGGACTATGGCTACACCTTC; CDR3: CASNRMDYGYTF
V: TRBV19; J: TRBJ1-5; D: NA; size: few; DNA: TGTGCCACCCTAGGGAGGGTGCTGGGTCAGCCCCAGCATTTT; CDR3: CATLGRVLGQPQHF
V: TRBV10-3; J: TRBJ2-5; D: TRBD2; size: NA; DNA: TGTGCCATCAGCGGGGGACTAGGGGTGGAAGAGACCCAGTACTTC; CDR3: CAISGGLGVEETQYF
V: TRBV18; J: TRBJ2-5; D: TRBD1; size: NA; DNA: TGTGCCAGCTCACCCCCGGGACAGGCGGGAGAGACCCAGTACTTC; CDR3: CASSPPGQAGETQYF
V: TRBV19; J: TRBJ2-2; D: TRBD1; size: NA; DNA: TGTGCCAGTACCGTCCGGGACAGGGGTTACACCGGGGAGCTGTTTTTT; CDR3: CASTVRDRGYTGELFF
V: TRBV28; J: TRBJ1-2; D: NA; size: NA; DNA: TGTGCCAGCAGTGGGGACACGGCGGGCTACACCTTC; CDR3: CASSGDTAGYTF
V: TRBV28; J: TRBJ1-2; D: TRBD1; size: NA; DNA: TGTGCCAGCAGACCCACAGGGGAGAGAGCTAACTATGGCTACACCTTC; CDR3: CASRPTGERANYGYTF
V: TRBV30; J: TRBJ1-2; D: NA; size: NA; DNA: TGTGCCAGAAGAACCCCGGTACGGTCCCAGGTCGTATCAGAAGGCTACACCTTC; CDR3: CARRTPVRSQVVSEGYTF
V: TRBV29-1; J: TRBJ1-1; D: NA; size: NA; DNA: TGCAGCGGCGGACACCTTGAAGCTTTCTTT; CDR3: CSGGHLEAFF
V: TRBV4-3; J: TRBJ2-1; D: TRBD2; size: NA; DNA: TGCGCCAGCAGCCAACACCTGGGGGGGAATGAGCAGTTCTTC; CDR3: CASSQHLGGNEQFF
V: TRBV7-9; J: TRBJ2-1; D: TRBD2; size: NA; DNA: TGTGCCAGCAGCTCCCTGGGGGGGGGATCCTACAATGAGCAGTTCTTC; CDR3: CASSSLGGGSYNEQFF
V: TRBV18; J: TRBJ2-7; D: NA; size: NA; DNA: TGTGCCAGCTCAGATCAGTTCGAGCAGTACTTC; CDR3: CASSDQFEQYF
V: TRBV2; J: TRBJ1-2; D: TRBD1; size: NA; DNA: TGTGCCAGCAGCCGCCTGACAGGGGGTAACTATGGCTACACCTTC; CDR3: CASSRLTGGNYGYTF
V: TRBV11-1; J: TRBJ1-5; D: NA; size: NA; DNA: TGTGCCAGCAGCTTAGCCACAGGCGCAAATCAGCCCCAGCATTTT; CDR3: CASSLATGANQPQHF
V: TRBV5-1; J: TRBJ2-1; D: NA; size: NA; DNA: TGCGCCAGCAGCTTGGAGGGGATCGAGCAGTTCTTC; CDR3: CASSLEGIEQFF
V: TRBV2; J: TRBJ1-1; D: NA; size: once; DNA: TGTGCCAGCAGTGAACAGGGTAACACTGAAGCTTTCTTT; CDR3: CASSEQGNTEAFF